Listed below are T cell receptor beta chains from one sample, sequenced in a study of OX40 agonist ivuxolimab in advanced cancers. Clones were read by immunoSEQ multiplex PCR, and TCRdb kept only the in-frame ones, dropping some. The table has 130,000 or so clones, approximately 92% seen once. Sequencing was performed on CD4+ or CD8+ T cells sorted from blood, taken in a trial of the OX40 agonist ivuxolimab. The receptor set was obtained from an adult with an advanced solid tumor such as melanoma, head and neck, liver or kidney cancer. Both conserved end residues are part of each CDR3. The order of the fields is CDR3 protein, D gene, V gene. A D gene is named only where the DNA matches it firmly.

cdr3_aa: CASSYSRGSNYGYTF; d_call: NA; v_call: TRBV6-5
cdr3_aa: CASSLRALSEAFF; d_call: NA; v_call: TRBV19
cdr3_aa: CASSYLGGTEAFF; d_call: NA; v_call: TRBV6-5
cdr3_aa: CASSFRQGSTGELFF; d_call: TRBD1; v_call: TRBV14
cdr3_aa: CASSPLGQQETQYF; d_call: TRBD1; v_call: TRBV18
cdr3_aa: CASSLRLAGGYNEQFF; d_call: TRBD2; v_call: TRBV7-9
cdr3_aa: CAISEPGQGANGYTF; d_call: TRBD1; v_call: TRBV10-3
cdr3_aa: CASSPAVRGAQQPQHF; d_call: NA; v_call: TRBV28
cdr3_aa: CASSLTGIYSNQPQHF; d_call: TRBD1; v_call: TRBV4-2
cdr3_aa: CASTRLAGKETQYF; d_call: TRBD2; v_call: TRBV7-8
cdr3_aa: CASSSVGLAAYNEQFF; d_call: TRBD2; v_call: TRBV11-2
cdr3_aa: CSALFSTEAFF; d_call: NA; v_call: TRBV20-1
cdr3_aa: CASIEGVHRGETQYF; d_call: NA; v_call: TRBV11-2
cdr3_aa: CSVPSAGARGTGELFF; d_call: NA; v_call: TRBV29-1
cdr3_aa: CASSVDLGQGIYEQYF; d_call: TRBD1; v_call: TRBV9
cdr3_aa: CASRGGAPGKLFF; d_call: NA; v_call: TRBV6-1
cdr3_aa: CASSQVVPKGTESYEQYF; d_call: TRBD1; v_call: TRBV4-1
cdr3_aa: CASSILGQSDMNTEAFF; d_call: NA; v_call: TRBV19
cdr3_aa: CSARVAETQYF; d_call: NA; v_call: TRBV20-1
cdr3_aa: CASSQDQDLGLRYEQYF; d_call: NA; v_call: TRBV4-2
cdr3_aa: CASSLGWGREKLFF; d_call: NA; v_call: TRBV7-2
cdr3_aa: CASRRSSGGFNQPQHF; d_call: NA; v_call: TRBV6-6
cdr3_aa: CASSKTGPYEQYF; d_call: TRBD1; v_call: TRBV27
cdr3_aa: CPRGFGNTIYF; d_call: NA; v_call: TRBV19
cdr3_aa: CASSPVGVVYEQYF; d_call: NA; v_call: TRBV5-4
cdr3_aa: CATRTGSYEQYF; d_call: NA; v_call: TRBV10-3
cdr3_aa: CASIGHREDGYTF; d_call: NA; v_call: TRBV7-2
cdr3_aa: CASSGRLAGGPNEQFF; d_call: TRBD2; v_call: TRBV19
cdr3_aa: CASSYGGGGYTF; d_call: NA; v_call: TRBV6-5
cdr3_aa: CASSVEPVINEQFF; d_call: NA; v_call: TRBV9
cdr3_aa: CASSQVWRKGLLSEETQYF; d_call: NA; v_call: TRBV4-1
cdr3_aa: CASSQELAGPTDTQYF; d_call: TRBD2; v_call: TRBV4-2
cdr3_aa: CASSRQGAQHF; d_call: TRBD1; v_call: TRBV6-5
cdr3_aa: CASSSRQERPSPLHF; d_call: NA; v_call: TRBV6-5
cdr3_aa: CASSNSGGPGTQYF; d_call: TRBD2; v_call: TRBV6-4
cdr3_aa: CASSLIKSTEAFF; d_call: NA; v_call: TRBV14
cdr3_aa: CASSPGGPSLTDTQYF; d_call: NA; v_call: TRBV6-6
cdr3_aa: CASKEAGGGDEQFF; d_call: TRBD2; v_call: TRBV6-6
cdr3_aa: CASSGQGIPGELFF; d_call: TRBD1; v_call: TRBV2
cdr3_aa: CASNSRSETQYF; d_call: NA; v_call: TRBV28